This paragraph reports one T cell receptor beta chain. Its antigen is currently unknown. The sample belongs to a study of blood T cells in healthy people across ages. Study-level results: Among T cells, TCR beta diversity per million cells dropped roughly linearly as age rose.

Roughly 10 milliliters of peripheral blood were drawn from each donor. Total RNA was extracted at no less than 5.5 micrograms per sample. Germline assignment: CDR1 DFQATT and CDR2 SNEGSKA (reference sequence). CDR3 size: 15 residues. With 4 bases removed from V and 1 base from J, the gap between germline ends came to 16 bases. Alongside a J-beta primer mix, a sample-barcoded 5' primer served in a second PCR lasting about 7 to 11 cycles. TCRdb used MiXCR to reprocess the 5' RACE reads, holding one entry per CDR3 protein. Here the sample spans hundreds of thousands of distinct CDR3 sequences, roughly 60% being singletons.

The rearrangement links TRBV20-1 to TRBJ1-1; D may be TRBD1 (5 bases). The TCR was taken from a man younger than 45 in good health. Sample: blood. For the CDR3, the DNA is TGCAGTGCTAAACTATCTATCGGGGGGAACACTGAAGCTTTCTTT. It is translated as CSAKLSIGGNTEAFF.